The TCR beta chain described here comes from a study of cytomegalovirus exposure and HLA in healthy donors. The V end lost 5 bases, the J end lost 2 bases, and 15 bases lay between the germline ends. Germline CDR1 and CDR2: MDHEN and SYDVKM. The CDR3 has 15 amino acids. Primers included in the PCR were 60 Vbeta and 13 Jbeta primers. Generated by immunoSEQ multiplex PCR, the TCRdb table keeps only in-frame clones and is missing some. The top ten hold around 20% of the sample, which has about 120,000 clones, 70% to 90% seen once. The source material was PBMCs. V and J are TRBV28 and TRBJ1-1; no clear D gene. This TCR was recovered from a man between 18 and 29 years old in good health and CMV-seropositive. CDR3 in DNA: TGTGCCAGCAGTCCCCCGGAGCTGACTAACACTGAAGCTTTCTTT. The encoded protein is CASSPPELTNTEAFF. The entire variable domain, with the rest obtained from reference TRBV28 and TRBJ1-1, is as follows: DVKVTQSSRYLVKRTGEKVFLECVQDMDHENMFWYRQDPGLGLRLIYFSYDVKMKEKGDIPEGYSVSREKKERFSLILESASTNQTSMYLCASSPPELTNTEAFFGQGTRLTVV.